Below, 21 T cell receptor beta chains from the same sample are listed, as sequenced in a study of blood T cell repertoires in COVID-19. This table comes from immunoSEQ multiplex PCR, and its TCRdb copy is limited to in-frame clones, with some not included. The table includes 200,000 to 250,000 clones, 65% to 90% detected once. The sample comprised peripheral blood. The source is a woman between 65 and 79 years old with COVID-19, enrolled during active disease.

The chain couples TRBV7-2 to TRBJ1-6; TRBD1 matches at 7 bases. Germline loops: CDR1 SGHTA, CDR2 FQGNSA. This CDR3 spans 18 amino acids. Trimming at V came to 5 bases and at J to 6 bases, leaving 16 bases not matched to a gene. The CDR3 is CASSPKGARTGGNSPLHF. CDR3 DNA sequence: TGTGCCAGCAGCCCGAAGGGTGCGCGGACAGGAGGTAATTCACCCCTCCACTTT.

This chain uses TRBV6-2 or TRBV6-3 with TRBJ2-2; unclear D gene. The CDR3 spans 16 residues. CDR1 and CDR2 from the germline V gene are MNHEY and SVGEGT. The V end was cut by 4 bases, the J end by 5 bases, with 17 bases between. The CDR3 DNA reads TGTGCCAGCAGTTCCGATACGAGTCTCTGGACCGGGGAGCTGTTTTTT. It is translated as CASSSDTSLWTGELFF.

V usage is TRBV7-3 and J usage is TRBJ2-3; tentatively, D is TRBD2 (5 bases). This CDR3 has 14 residues. Germline V lookup: CDR1 SGHTA, CDR2 FQGTGA. The V end lost 0 bases, the J end lost 6 bases, and 10 bases lay between the germline ends. The CDR3 DNA sequence: TGTGCCAGCAGCTTAACACGGACTTGGGATACGCAGTATTTT. This sequence encodes CASSLTRTWDTQYF. The full variable domain, completed using reference TRBV7-3 and TRBJ2-3, is GAGVSQTPSNKVTEKGKYVELRCDPISGHTALYWYRQSLGQGPEFLIYFQGTGAADDSGLPNDRFFAVRPEGSVSTLKIQRTERGDSAVYLCASSLTRTWDTQYFGPGTRLTVL.

The gene calls are TRBV19 and TRBJ2-1; 10 bases match TRBD1. J was trimmed by 8 bases and V by 6 bases; bases with no gene match: 13. This CDR3 is built from 16 residues. The germline V gene encodes CDR1 LNHDA and CDR2 SQIVND (reference sequence). The CDR3 reads CASSDPRTGGSDEQFF. The CDR3 nucleotides read TGTGCCAGTAGCGATCCTCGGACAGGGGGGAGCGATGAGCAGTTCTTC.

The CDR3 bases are TGCAGCGTTAGCCGGGACAGGCCTTCTGGATCTGGAAACACCATATATTTT. Translated: CSVSRDRPSGSGNTIYF. The chain carries TRBV29-1 and TRBJ1-3; TRBD1 matches 8 bases. Looked up from germline, CDR1 is SQVTM and CDR2 is ANQGSEA. This CDR3 contains 17 residues. The V gene end was trimmed by 5 bases and the J gene end by 1 base; junction bases not matched to a gene: 13.

This chain connects TRBV7-2 to TRBJ2-3; D uncertain. Trimming removed 5 bases from V and 4 bases from J, with 10 bases in between. CDR1 is SGHTA, CDR2 FQGNSA, per germline. The CDR3 has 13 residues. The chain's CDR3 is CASSPTGPDTQYF. The CDR3, as DNA: TGTGCCAGCAGCCCCACCGGTCCAGATACGCAGTATTTT. Complete variable domain (other parts from reference TRBV7-2 and TRBJ2-3): GAGVSQSPSNKVTEKGKDVELRCDPISGHTALYWYRQSLGQGLEFLIYFQGNSAPDKSGLPSDRFSAERTGGSVSTLTIQRTQQEDSAVYLCASSPTGPDTQYFGPGTRLTVL.

This clone was seen a few times. The gene calls are TRBV14 and TRBJ1-4; D may be TRBD1 (6 bases). The V gene's germline CDR1 is SGHDN and CDR2 FVKESK. V dropped 5 bases and J dropped 2 bases, with 9 bases sitting between them. CDR3 length: 14 residues. DNA for the CDR3: TGTGCCAGCAGCAAGACAGGCACTAATGAAAAACTGTTTTTT. It yields the protein CASSKTGTNEKLFF. The variable domain in full, with the rest retrieved from reference TRBV14 and TRBJ1-4, is EAGVTQFPSHSVIEKGQTVTLRCDPISGHDNLYWYRRVMGKEIKFLLHFVKESKQDESGMPNNRFLAERTGGTYSTLKVQPAELEDSGVYFCASSKTGTNEKLFFGSGTQLSVL.

CDR3 residues: CASSMGAGQETQYF. The CDR3 nucleotides read TGTGCCAGCAGTATGGGGGCCGGGCAAGAGACCCAGTACTTC. This chain connects TRBV5-4 to TRBJ2-5; a weak D match, TRBD1 (6 bases). The CDR3 consists of 14 residues. The V gene lost 5 bases and the J gene lost 2 bases, with 13 bases spanning the gap. Germline V gene data show CDR1 as SGHNT and CDR2 as YYREEE (reference sequence).

V usage is TRBV24-1 and J usage is TRBJ2-2; D not resolved. Germline-derived CDR1 and CDR2 are KGHDR and SFDVKD. V lost 10 bases and J lost 6, with 11 bases in between. The CDR3 extends over 12 amino acids. CDR3 DNA: TGTGCCACGTCTCGGGTTTCCGGGGAGCTGTTTTTT. It translates to CATSRVSGELFF.

CDR3 residues: CASSSLRTSGYNEQFF. CDR3 in DNA: TGTGCCAGCAGCTCCCTTCGGACTAGCGGATACAATGAGCAGTTCTTC. V gene TRBV11-2 combines with J gene TRBJ2-1; the match to TRBD2 covers 10 bases. Germline assignment: CDR1 SGHAT and CDR2 FQNNGV. This CDR3 region has 16 residues. With V trimmed by 4 bases and J by 4 bases, 7 bases remained unmatched.

This clone has more than one count but fewer than ten. This chain connects TRBV18 to TRBJ1-5; D remains unclear. The V and J ends lost 6 bases and 6 bases respectively, with 18 bases between them. The CDR3 loop spans 15 amino acids. Germline CDR1 is KGHSH and CDR2 is LQKENI. In DNA form, the CDR3 reads TGTGCCAGCTCCCCCAAAGTTGGAGGAGGTCAGCCCCAGCATTTT. As protein: CASSPKVGGGQPQHF.

The J gene is TRBJ2-1, the V gene TRBV30; unclear D gene. V was trimmed by 5 bases and J by 7 bases, leaving 18 bases between them. The CDR3 extends over 14 amino acids. The germline V gene encodes CDR1 GTSNPN and CDR2 SVGIG (reference sequence). CDR3 loop: CAWAPLAVMNEQFF. In DNA, the CDR3 is TGTGCCTGGGCCCCCCTTGCAGTCATGAATGAGCAGTTCTTC. The whole variable domain, remainder taken from reference TRBV30 and TRBJ2-1, is SQTIHQWPATLVQPVGSPLSLECTVEGTSNPNLYWYRQAAGRGLQLLFYSVGIGQISSEVPQNLSASRPQDRQFILSSKKLLLSDSGFYLCAWAPLAVMNEQFFGPGTRLTVL.

V usage is TRBV3-1 (or the pseudogene TRBV3-2) and J usage is TRBJ1-3, with no clear D. The V end was cut by 3 bases, the J end by 7 bases, with 16 bases between. The CDR3 sequence is 15 residues long. Germline-derived CDR1 and CDR2 are LGHDT and YNNKEL (reference sequence). CDR3 bases: TGTGCCAGCAGCCAGGGCGCGGGCCTGGGGAACACCATATATTTT. Its translation: CASSQGAGLGNTIYF.

In this sample, this clone turned up a few times. J is TRBJ1-6 and V is TRBV3-1 (or the pseudogene TRBV3-2), with D hard to call. Deletions cut 2 bases from V and 9 bases from J, with 5 bases between. CDR3 length: 12 amino acids. Germline V gene sequence: CDR1 LGHDT, CDR2 YNNKEL (reference sequence). CDR3 region: CASSQRASPLHF. CDR3 bases: TGTGCCAGCAGCCAAAGAGCTTCACCCCTCCACTTT.

J is TRBJ1-2 and V is TRBV14; D call uncertain. The CDR3 extends over 11 amino acids. Germline-derived CDR1 and CDR2 are SGHDN and FVKESK. Trimming removed 4 bases at V and 8 bases at J, with 8 bases between. The CDR3 coding sequence is TGTGCCAGCAGCCCGTATCCGGGCTACACCTTC. Translated: CASSPYPGYTF. The full variable domain, rest sourced from reference TRBV14 and TRBJ1-2, is EAGVTQFPSHSVIEKGQTVTLRCDPISGHDNLYWYRRVMGKEIKFLLHFVKESKQDESGMPNNRFLAERTGGTYSTLKVQPAELEDSGVYFCASSPYPGYTFGSGTRLTVV.

A remark on this clone: The junction departs from the called germline gene at one end, perhaps through a read error. The chain links TRBV14 to TRBJ2-5; the match to TRBD2 covers 8 bases. This CDR3 has 13 amino acids. Germline assignment: CDR1 SGHDN and CDR2 FVKESK. CDR3 sequence reads: CASTQSGRRTQYF. For the CDR3, the DNA is TGTGCCAGCACCCAAAGCGGGAGAAGGACCCAGTACTTC.

V is TRBV19 and J is TRBJ2-7, with 12 bases aligning to TRBD2. V lost 6 bases to trimming and J lost 2 bases; unmatched junction nucleotides: 5. The CDR3 spans 15 residues. CDR1 and CDR2 (germline): LNHDA, SQIVND (reference sequence). The CDR3 nucleotides are TGTGCCAGTAGGGAAGGACTAGCGGGAACCTACGAGCAGTACTTC. Protein product: CASREGLAGTYEQYF.

The chain carries TRBV27 and TRBJ2-7; 7 nucleotides align to TRBD2. Trimming cost V 5 bases and J 5 bases; bases outside gene matches: 12. The CDR3 consists of 15 residues. CDR1 and CDR2 (germline): MNHEY, SMNVEV (reference sequence). CDR3: CASSLGGQGGDEQYF. CDR3 coding DNA: TGTGCCAGCAGTCTTGGAGGGCAGGGAGGGGACGAGCAGTACTTC.

The chain is built from TRBV6-2 or TRBV6-3 and TRBJ2-5; 10 bases fit TRBD2. Germline values: CDR1 MNHEY, CDR2 SVGEGT. This CDR3 contains 14 residues. The junction had 8 bases not matched to a gene; V was cut back by 6 bases and J by 7 bases. The CDR3 spells CASSLKRGGVTQYF. Written as DNA, the CDR3 is TGTGCCAGCAGCTTGAAGCGGGGGGGCGTGACCCAGTACTTC.

This clone was recorded once. The chain combines TRBV15 with TRBJ1-4; D might be TRBD1 (5 bases). Trimming shortened V by 0 bases and J by 9 bases, and 14 bases separated the two germline ends. This CDR3 contains 15 residues. Germline-derived CDR1 and CDR2 are LNHNV and YYDKDF (reference sequence). The chain's CDR3 is CATSRDSQGRQKLFF. The CDR3 bases are TGTGCCACCAGCAGAGATTCCCAGGGTAGGCAAAAACTGTTTTTT.

The CDR3 nucleotides read TGTGCCAGCAGCCAAGACCCCAGGGGGCTACAGCCCCAGCATTTT. This translates into CASSQDPRGLQPQHF. V is TRBV3-1 (or the pseudogene TRBV3-2) and J is TRBJ1-5, with 8 bases fitting TRBD1. The CDR3 extends over 15 amino acids. V lost 0 bases and J lost 7; bases outside the gene matches: 5. Germline assignment: CDR1 LGHDT and CDR2 YNNKEL (reference sequence).